Listed below are T cell receptor beta chains from one sample, sequenced in a study of OX40 agonist ivuxolimab in advanced cancers. Sequencing used immunoSEQ multiplex PCR; TCRdb keeps in-frame clones, though not all of them. The table records approximately 66,000 clones, roughly four fifths of them present only once. The sequences come from CD4+ or CD8+ T cells sorted from blood, collected in a trial of the OX40 agonist ivuxolimab. These receptors all stem from an adult with an advanced solid tumor such as melanoma, head and neck, liver or kidney cancer. Each CDR3 is given with its conserved first and last residue. A D gene is named only where the DNA matches it firmly. A row's size may be missing; if present it is once, few, many or a size class.

j_gene: TRBJ1-2; abundance: -; d_gene: TRBD1; v_gene: TRBV6-5; CDR3nt: TGTGCCAGCAGTTACTCGTGGAGGGGGCACTATGGCTACACCTTC; CDR3aa: CASSYSWRGHYGYTF
j_gene: TRBJ2-7; abundance: -; d_gene: TRBD2; v_gene: TRBV6-5; CDR3nt: TGTGCCAGCAGTCGGACTAGCTCCTACGAGCAGTACTTC; CDR3aa: CASSRTSSYEQYF
j_gene: TRBJ2-5; abundance: -; d_gene: -; v_gene: TRBV18; CDR3nt: TGTGCCAGCTCACCGGGGTTAGTAGAGACCCAGTACTTC; CDR3aa: CASSPGLVETQYF
j_gene: TRBJ2-3; abundance: -; d_gene: TRBD2; v_gene: TRBV27; CDR3nt: TGTGCCAGCAGTCTTCTCACAGGACTAGCGGGGTACTCAGATACGCAGTATTTT; CDR3aa: CASSLLTGLAGYSDTQYF
j_gene: TRBJ1-3; abundance: -; d_gene: -; v_gene: TRBV7-6; CDR3nt: TGTGCCAGCAGCTTAGAGATCCACAGCTACTCTGGAAACACCATATATTTT; CDR3aa: CASSLEIHSYSGNTIYF
j_gene: TRBJ1-2; abundance: -; d_gene: -; v_gene: TRBV30; CDR3nt: TGTGCCTTCCTTCCCCCAGGATTTACCACCTATGGCTACACCTTC; CDR3aa: CAFLPPGFTTYGYTF
j_gene: TRBJ2-3; abundance: -; d_gene: -; v_gene: TRBV9; CDR3nt: TGTGCCAGCAGCGTAGATCCCCCCGGGGCCGGTTTGAGTACGCAGTATTTT; CDR3aa: CASSVDPPGAGLSTQYF
j_gene: TRBJ1-1; abundance: -; d_gene: -; v_gene: TRBV11-3; CDR3nt: TGTGCCAGCAGCTCCCAGGGTGCGAACACTGAAGCTTTCTTT; CDR3aa: CASSSQGANTEAFF
j_gene: TRBJ1-1; abundance: once; d_gene: -; v_gene: TRBV2; CDR3nt: TGTGCCAGCAGTGCGTATCCCCAGATGAGGACTGAAGCTTTCTTT; CDR3aa: CASSAYPQMRTEAFF
j_gene: TRBJ2-3; abundance: -; d_gene: -; v_gene: TRBV19; CDR3nt: TGTGCCAGTAGTAGGGAACGGACTACCACAGATACGCAGTATTTT; CDR3aa: CASSRERTTTDTQYF
j_gene: TRBJ2-1; abundance: -; d_gene: -; v_gene: TRBV7-8; CDR3nt: TGTGCCAGCAGCTTAGTGCAGGGGAGCTCCTACAATGAGCAGTTCTTC; CDR3aa: CASSLVQGSSYNEQFF
j_gene: TRBJ2-3; abundance: -; d_gene: -; v_gene: TRBV30; CDR3nt: TGTGCCTGGAGTGTACGTGGAGGGACAGATACGCAGTATTTT; CDR3aa: CAWSVRGGTDTQYF
j_gene: TRBJ1-4; abundance: -; d_gene: -; v_gene: TRBV18; CDR3nt: TGTGCCAGCTCACCGGTGGGGATTGGCGAAAAACTGTTTTTT; CDR3aa: CASSPVGIGEKLFF
j_gene: TRBJ2-5; abundance: -; d_gene: -; v_gene: TRBV5-6; CDR3nt: TGTGCCAGCAGCTTATACGGGGGTTTGGAGACCCAGTACTTC; CDR3aa: CASSLYGGLETQYF
j_gene: TRBJ2-7; abundance: -; d_gene: -; v_gene: TRBV7-2; CDR3nt: TGTGCCAGCAGCTTTGACCCCGCCGGATACGAGCAGTACTTC; CDR3aa: CASSFDPAGYEQYF
j_gene: TRBJ1-6; abundance: once; d_gene: -; v_gene: TRBV7-9; CDR3nt: TGTGCCAGCAGTCCCCCGGGTTTTAATTCACCCCTCCACTTT; CDR3aa: CASSPPGFNSPLHF
j_gene: TRBJ2-5; abundance: -; d_gene: -; v_gene: TRBV4-1; CDR3nt: TGCGCCAGCAGCCAGCAGGCGTCCGGGCAAGAGACCCAGTACTTC; CDR3aa: CASSQQASGQETQYF
j_gene: TRBJ1-5; abundance: -; d_gene: -; v_gene: TRBV6-4; CDR3nt: TGTGCCAGCAGTAAACAGGGTCAGGGCAATCAGCCCCAGCATTTT; CDR3aa: CASSKQGQGNQPQHF
j_gene: TRBJ2-5; abundance: -; d_gene: TRBD2; v_gene: TRBV6-1; CDR3nt: TGTGCCAGCAGTGACGGTAGCGGGGGGTTCCAAGAGACCCAGTACTTC; CDR3aa: CASSDGSGGFQETQYF
j_gene: TRBJ2-7; abundance: few; d_gene: TRBD1; v_gene: TRBV11-2; CDR3nt: TGTGCCAGCAGCTGGTCCGGGACAGGGGTCTACGAGCAGTACTTC; CDR3aa: CASSWSGTGVYEQYF
j_gene: TRBJ2-7; abundance: -; d_gene: -; v_gene: TRBV5-1; CDR3nt: TGCGCCAGCAGCTTGGCCTTCAGCGCCTACGAGCAGTACTTC; CDR3aa: CASSLAFSAYEQYF
j_gene: TRBJ2-5; abundance: -; d_gene: TRBD2; v_gene: TRBV7-9; CDR3nt: TGTGCCAGCAGCCCCTTGGGCGGGCGGGGGGCGAAGGAGACCCAGTACTTC; CDR3aa: CASSPLGGRGAKETQYF
j_gene: TRBJ1-2; abundance: -; d_gene: -; v_gene: TRBV30; CDR3nt: TGTGCCTGGAGTAGGGACATCAAGGGCTACACCTTC; CDR3aa: CAWSRDIKGYTF
j_gene: TRBJ1-1; abundance: -; d_gene: -; v_gene: TRBV30; CDR3nt: TGTGCCTGGAGCCTTCAGGGCGACACTGAAGCTTTCTTT; CDR3aa: CAWSLQGDTEAFF
j_gene: TRBJ1-5; abundance: -; d_gene: -; v_gene: TRBV6-6; CDR3nt: TGTGCCAGCAGTTACTACGTAAGGAGCAATCAGCCCCAGCATTTT; CDR3aa: CASSYYVRSNQPQHF
j_gene: TRBJ2-3; abundance: -; d_gene: TRBD1; v_gene: TRBV7-3; CDR3nt: TGTGCCAGCAGCGAGCAGGGGGCTACAGATACGCAGTATTTT; CDR3aa: CASSEQGATDTQYF
j_gene: TRBJ2-7; abundance: -; d_gene: TRBD2; v_gene: TRBV7-2; CDR3nt: TGTGCCAGCAGCTTACTAGGACTAGCGGGAGAGCAGTACTTC; CDR3aa: CASSLLGLAGEQYF
j_gene: TRBJ2-7; abundance: -; d_gene: TRBD1; v_gene: TRBV6-1; CDR3nt: TGTGCCAGCAGTGAACCGGGACAGTTGACCTACGAGCAGTACTTC; CDR3aa: CASSEPGQLTYEQYF
j_gene: TRBJ1-6; abundance: -; d_gene: -; v_gene: TRBV19; CDR3nt: TGTGCCAGTAGTATAGCACCCGGGGACATCAATTCACCCCTCCACTTT; CDR3aa: CASSIAPGDINSPLHF
j_gene: TRBJ2-7; abundance: -; d_gene: -; v_gene: TRBV23-1; CDR3nt: TGCGCCAGCAGTCAAATCGGTCAAGGGGGACCCTACGAGCAGTACTTC; CDR3aa: CASSQIGQGGPYEQYF
j_gene: TRBJ2-1; abundance: -; d_gene: TRBD2; v_gene: TRBV23-1; CDR3nt: TGCGCCAGCACAGCGGGGCCCCGCTCCTACAATGAGCAGTTCTTC; CDR3aa: CASTAGPRSYNEQFF
j_gene: TRBJ1-6; abundance: -; d_gene: -; v_gene: TRBV7-2; CDR3nt: TGTGCCAGCAGCACGGGGGACGGGAACAATTCACCCCTCCACTTT; CDR3aa: CASSTGDGNNSPLHF
j_gene: TRBJ2-7; abundance: few; d_gene: -; v_gene: TRBV7-2; CDR3nt: TGTGCCAGCAGCTTTCGGTCCGAGCAGTACTTC; CDR3aa: CASSFRSEQYF
j_gene: TRBJ1-3; abundance: -; d_gene: -; v_gene: TRBV7-7; CDR3nt: TGTGCTAGCAGCCCAATAGGGAACTCTGGAAACACCATATATTTT; CDR3aa: CASSPIGNSGNTIYF
j_gene: TRBJ2-1; abundance: -; d_gene: TRBD1; v_gene: TRBV5-4; CDR3nt: TGTGCCAGCAGCCTACAGGGGGAGACGGGTAATGAGCAGTTCTTC; CDR3aa: CASSLQGETGNEQFF
j_gene: TRBJ2-4; abundance: -; d_gene: -; v_gene: TRBV19; CDR3nt: TGTGCCAGTAGTATGGGTGGGCATACTCTGGCCATAGCCAAAAACATTCAGTACTTC; CDR3aa: CASSMGGHTLAIAKNIQYF
j_gene: TRBJ1-5; abundance: -; d_gene: TRBD1; v_gene: TRBV10-3; CDR3nt: TGTGCCATCAGGACCGGGACAGGGAGTTATCTTAATCAGCCCCAGCATTTT; CDR3aa: CAIRTGTGSYLNQPQHF
j_gene: TRBJ2-1; abundance: -; d_gene: TRBD2; v_gene: TRBV9; CDR3nt: TGTGCCAGCAGCCCCCGGGTAGCGGGGGGGCCAGGCGATGAGCAGTTCTTC; CDR3aa: CASSPRVAGGPGDEQFF
j_gene: TRBJ2-5; abundance: -; d_gene: -; v_gene: TRBV5-1; CDR3nt: TGCGCCAGCAGCTTGGGGCGGATTCAAGAGACCCAGTACTTC; CDR3aa: CASSLGRIQETQYF
j_gene: TRBJ1-5; abundance: -; d_gene: -; v_gene: TRBV28; CDR3nt: TGTGCCAGCAGTGAGCCGCACAGGAGGCAGCCCCAGCATTTT; CDR3aa: CASSEPHRRQPQHF
j_gene: TRBJ2-7; abundance: -; d_gene: TRBD1; v_gene: TRBV5-1; CDR3nt: TGCGCCAGCAGCTTGGCTTTGACAGGGGGGTACGAGCAGTACTTC; CDR3aa: CASSLALTGGYEQYF
j_gene: TRBJ1-4; abundance: -; d_gene: -; v_gene: TRBV5-1; CDR3nt: TGCGCCAGCAGCTTGGAAGGGATTCGTGAAAAACTGTTTTTT; CDR3aa: CASSLEGIREKLFF
j_gene: TRBJ2-1; abundance: -; d_gene: -; v_gene: TRBV15; CDR3nt: TGTGCCACCAGCAGAGATTGGAGGAACCCCTACAATGAGCAGTTCTTC; CDR3aa: CATSRDWRNPYNEQFF
j_gene: TRBJ2-4; abundance: -; d_gene: TRBD2; v_gene: TRBV6-7; CDR3nt: TGTGCCAGCTGCCCGGGACTAGCTCCAGCCAAAAACATTCAGTACTTC; CDR3aa: CASCPGLAPAKNIQYF
j_gene: TRBJ2-5; abundance: -; d_gene: TRBD2; v_gene: TRBV5-1; CDR3nt: TGCGCCAGCAGCTTGGATGCAGCGGGGGGGCAAGAGACCCAGTACTTC; CDR3aa: CASSLDAAGGQETQYF
j_gene: TRBJ1-2; abundance: once; d_gene: -; v_gene: TRBV30; CDR3nt: TGTGCCTGGAGTGCGGGGAGGGGCCGCCATGGCTACACCTTC; CDR3aa: CAWSAGRGRHGYTF
j_gene: TRBJ1-2; abundance: -; d_gene: -; v_gene: TRBV28; CDR3nt: TGTGCCAGCAGTTTAGGAGCGAACTATGGCTACACCTTC; CDR3aa: CASSLGANYGYTF
j_gene: TRBJ1-1; abundance: few; d_gene: -; v_gene: TRBV7-8; CDR3nt: TGTGCCAGCAGCTTAAGGGCAGGGGTCAACACTGAAGCTTTCTTT; CDR3aa: CASSLRAGVNTEAFF
j_gene: TRBJ1-2; abundance: -; d_gene: -; v_gene: TRBV6-5; CDR3nt: TGTGCCAGCCGCCGCACCCAAATCCCTAACTATGGCTACACCTTC; CDR3aa: CASRRTQIPNYGYTF
j_gene: TRBJ2-5; abundance: -; d_gene: -; v_gene: TRBV5-1; CDR3nt: TGCGCCAGCAGCTTGCAGGGGCGGGCAGAGACCCAGTACTTC; CDR3aa: CASSLQGRAETQYF
j_gene: TRBJ2-2; abundance: few; d_gene: TRBD2; v_gene: TRBV5-1; CDR3nt: TGCGCCAGCAGCGCGGGGACTAGCGCCACCGGGGAGCTGTTTTTT; CDR3aa: CASSAGTSATGELFF
j_gene: TRBJ2-5; abundance: -; d_gene: -; v_gene: TRBV6-6; CDR3nt: TGTGCCAGCAGCTTTTCCGGGCCTCGAGAGACCCAGTACTTC; CDR3aa: CASSFSGPRETQYF
j_gene: TRBJ1-1; abundance: -; d_gene: -; v_gene: TRBV6-5; CDR3nt: TGTGCCAGCAGTTACTCGGGTCGCCCGGCTGAAGCTTTCTTT; CDR3aa: CASSYSGRPAEAFF
j_gene: TRBJ1-6; abundance: -; d_gene: -; v_gene: TRBV4-1; CDR3nt: TGCGCCAGCAGCCAAGATCGGGGCAGGGGAGATTCACCCCTCCACTTT; CDR3aa: CASSQDRGRGDSPLHF
j_gene: TRBJ2-3; abundance: -; d_gene: TRBD2; v_gene: TRBV4-2; CDR3nt: TGTGCCAGCAGCCAAGGTGTGAAAGCGGGGGGACTCGCTAGCACAGATACGCAGTATTTT; CDR3aa: CASSQGVKAGGLASTDTQYF
j_gene: TRBJ1-1; abundance: -; d_gene: -; v_gene: TRBV7-6; CDR3nt: TGTGCCAGCAGGCCCACCGGGGCTAGTTTAATCAGTGAAGCTTTCTTT; CDR3aa: CASRPTGASLISEAFF